This is a list of T cell receptor beta chains from one sample in a study of shared clonotypes between healthy human individuals. The table came from immunoSEQ multiplex PCR; TCRdb's copy has only in-frame clones and leaves some out. Of 100,000 or so clones listed, around 68% were seen once; the top ten hold about a quarter. Sequencing used memory CD8+ T cells sorted from blood. These receptors originate from a woman aged 30 to 39 in good health. Each CDR3 is given with its conserved first and last residue. The D gene is left open where the match is weak. Clone size is given for some rows only: seen once, a few or many times, or a class if the clone is expanded.

clone_size	v_call	d_call	j_call	cdr3_nt	cdr3_aa
-	TRBV7-6	-	TRBJ2-5	TGTGCCAGCAGCTTGGACAGTTCTGTAGGAGAGACCCAGTACTTC	CASSLDSSVGETQYF
once	TRBV25-1	-	TRBJ2-6	TGTGCCAGCAGTGAAGGCCGGGGCTCTGGGGCCAACGTCCTGACTTTC	CASSEGRGSGANVLTF
many	TRBV7-7	TRBD2	TRBJ2-5	TGTGCCAGCAGCCTTAGCGGGAGGTGGGAGACCCAGTACTTC	CASSLSGRWETQYF
-	TRBV7-2	-	TRBJ1-2	TGTGCCAGCAGCTTCGACAGTAACTATGGCTACACCTTC	CASSFDSNYGYTF
-	TRBV15	-	TRBJ2-1	TGTGCCACCAGCAGAGTGGGCTATGAGCAGTTCTTC	CATSRVGYEQFF
-	TRBV25-1	-	TRBJ1-3	TGTGCCAGCAGTGAATTTGGGGTCTCTGGAAACACCATATATTTT	CASSEFGVSGNTIYF
-	TRBV6-1	TRBD1	TRBJ2-3	TGTGCCAGCAGTGACTCTTCAGGGGGCCCAGATACGCAGTATTTT	CASSDSSGGPDTQYF
few	TRBV27	TRBD2	TRBJ2-1	TGTGCCAGCAGTGCCGGGACTAGCGGGACCAATGAGCAGTTCTTC	CASSAGTSGTNEQFF
once	TRBV5-6	-	TRBJ1-1	TGTGCCAGCAGCTTAGAGTGGGACACTGAAGCTTTCTTT	CASSLEWDTEAFF
-	TRBV18	TRBD1	TRBJ2-3	TGTGCCAGCTCACCGGACAGGGGGAGAAACACAGATACGCAGTATTTT	CASSPDRGRNTDTQYF
-	TRBV28	-	TRBJ1-1	TGTGCCAGCAGTCTGGGGGGTTCTGAAGCTTTCTTT	CASSLGGSEAFF
-	TRBV4-1	-	TRBJ1-1	TGCGCCAGCAGCCTTCTCGGGTTCACTGAAGCTTTCTTT	CASSLLGFTEAFF
-	TRBV5-8	-	TRBJ2-7	TGTGCCAGCAGCTTTGGGCCAGTCCTCGAGCAGTACTTC	CASSFGPVLEQYF
-	TRBV19	TRBD2	TRBJ2-7	TGTGCCAGTAGTGAGACTAGCGGCTACTACGAGCAGTACTTC	CASSETSGYYEQYF
many	TRBV5-1	TRBD2	TRBJ2-2	TGCGCCAGCAGCTTGTATCGCGGTCTAGCGGGAGGAGGGGAGCTGTTTTTT	CASSLYRGLAGGGELFF
few	TRBV6-1	TRBD1	TRBJ2-3	TGTGCCAGCAGTGAAGCGCCTGGACAGGGCGCAGATACGCAGTATTTT	CASSEAPGQGADTQYF
-	TRBV5-5	-	TRBJ2-7	TGTGCCAGCAGCTTGGAGAGATTCACCTACGAGCAGTACTTC	CASSLERFTYEQYF
-	TRBV6-1	-	TRBJ2-7	TGTGCCACTCACCCACTCGTTTACGAGCAGTACTTC	CATHPLVYEQYF
-	TRBV13	TRBD2	TRBJ2-5	TGTGCCAGCAGCTTACTGAGTCGGGAGGGCCAATTAGACGAGACCCAGTACTTC	CASSLLSREGQLDETQYF
-	TRBV5-4	-	TRBJ1-1	TGTGCCAGCAGCTTGGCCGTGAACGCTGAAGCTTTCTTT	CASSLAVNAEAFF
once	TRBV2	-	TRBJ2-2	TGTGCCAGCACGGGAGACGCGAACACCGGGGAGCTGTTTTTT	CASTGDANTGELFF
few	TRBV28	-	TRBJ2-6	TGTGCCAGCGGGATAACAAGCTCTGGGGCCAACGTCCTGACTTTC	CASGITSSGANVLTF
-	TRBV7-9	-	TRBJ2-3	TGTGCCAGCAGCAGCCCCGGGACCTTAGCCACAGATACGCAGTATTTT	CASSSPGTLATDTQYF
-	TRBV5-1	TRBD1	TRBJ1-1	TGCGCCAGCAGCTTAGGGGGCATCGGAGGGGTGGCTTTCTTT	CASSLGGIGGVAFF
-	TRBV19	TRBD2	TRBJ2-7	TGTGCCAGTAGCCAATCCCGGGCGGGAGGGCGGTACGAGCAGTACTTC	CASSQSRAGGRYEQYF
-	TRBV7-9	-	TRBJ1-1	TGTGCCAGCAGCTTCGGCCCCTGGGCTGAAGCTTTCTTT	CASSFGPWAEAFF
many	TRBV9	TRBD2	TRBJ2-3	TGTGCCAGCAGTTTAGCGGGAGGGTCAGATACGCAGTATTTT	CASSLAGGSDTQYF
-	TRBV4-1	-	TRBJ2-7	TGCGCCAGCAGCCATGGTGACAGTTCCTACGAGCAGTACTTC	CASSHGDSSYEQYF
-	TRBV6-1	-	TRBJ1-1	TGTGCCAGCAGTGACGAACCAAGGGGTTTCGCGGGCACTGAAGCTTTCTTT	CASSDEPRGFAGTEAFF